These T cell receptor beta chains were read from a single sample in a study of blood T cells in healthy people across ages. From the 5' RACE reads, TCRdb called clonotypes with MiXCR, one entry per CDR3 protein. The sample has hundreds of thousands of distinct CDR3 sequences, about 54% seen once. The sequencing sample was made of blood. These receptor sequences come from a man in his 60s in good health. CDR3s include the opening cysteine and the closing phenylalanine or tryptophan. Each record gives: V gene, clone size, CDR3 protein. Rows may omit the clone size; those that give it use once, few, many or a size class.

TRBV7-2 | few | CASSSGFPLGNEQFF
TRBV6-4 | - | CASSRDSGYEQFF
TRBV4-1 | - | CASSQGVWAYEQYF
TRBV27 | - | CASSFQGYAYNEQFF
TRBV28 | few | CASTDRTSGGDEQFF
TRBV2 | - | CASTARLAGYEQYF
TRBV20-1 | - | CRVPGQGLNEQYF
TRBV20-1 | - | CSAPTGGSADTQYF
TRBV4-3 | - | CASSQRGDGYEQYF
TRBV20-1 | few | CSARDPGFGYGYTF
TRBV5-5 | - | CASSLAGDEGYGYTF
TRBV10-3 | - | CAITQDRGSYEQYF
TRBV11-1 | - | CASSPTGSGLQTQYF
TRBV20-1 | - | CSARRGGFEKLFF
TRBV7-2 | - | CASSFTQKDTQYF
TRBV29-1 | - | CSVRMDNNEQFF
TRBV6-1 | once | CASSVSLLEPYNEQFF
TRBV28 | - | CASNAGGYNEQFF
TRBV7-2 | - | CASSLGAGKPYEQYF
TRBV2 | few | CASSLRLDQETQYF
TRBV29-1 | - | CSGDRGQGTEAFF
TRBV11-2 | - | CASSLRVPGEQFF